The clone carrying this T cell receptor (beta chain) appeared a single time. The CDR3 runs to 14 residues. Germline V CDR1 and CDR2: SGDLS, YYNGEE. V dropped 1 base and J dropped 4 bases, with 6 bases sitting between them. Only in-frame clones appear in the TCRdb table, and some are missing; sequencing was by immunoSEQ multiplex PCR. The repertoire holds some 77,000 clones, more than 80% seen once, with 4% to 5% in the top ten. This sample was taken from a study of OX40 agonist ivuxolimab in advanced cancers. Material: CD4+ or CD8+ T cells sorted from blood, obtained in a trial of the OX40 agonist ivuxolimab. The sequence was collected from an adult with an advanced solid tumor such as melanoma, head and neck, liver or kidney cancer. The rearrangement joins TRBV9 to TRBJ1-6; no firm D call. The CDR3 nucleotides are TGTGCCAGCAGCGTAAAGGGTTATAATTCACCCCTCCACTTT. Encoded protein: CASSVKGYNSPLHF.